These 7 T cell receptor beta chains originate from one sample sequenced in a study of control samples from healthy donors and cancer patients. Libraries were prepared by immunoSEQ multiplex PCR; TCRdb keeps only in-frame clonotypes and omits some of them. The sample includes 120,000 or so clones, about 90% of them seen just once. The material sequenced was blood. These receptors all come from a man aged 50-60 years in good health.

The J gene is TRBJ2-3, the V gene TRBV24-1; D unclear. There are 14 residues in the CDR3. Looked up from germline, CDR1 is KGHDR and CDR2 is SFDVKD. The germline V and J ends were trimmed by 3 bases and 0 bases, with 6 bases remaining between them. CDR3 residues: CATSDTHSTDTQYF. The CDR3 coding sequence is TGTGCCACCAGTGATACACATAGCACAGATACGCAGTATTTT.

This clone was picked up a small number of times. The chain links TRBV7-2 to TRBJ2-1; D perhaps matches TRBD1 (5 bases). V was clipped by 1 base and J by 7 bases, with 8 bases between them. The CDR3 runs to 13 residues. Germline lookup yields CDR1 SGHTA and CDR2 FQGNSA. The CDR3 reads CASSLENRNEQFF. The CDR3 coding sequence is TGTGCCAGCAGCTTAGAAAACAGGAATGAGCAGTTCTTC.

This chain joins TRBV5-1 and TRBJ2-5, with D tentatively TRBD2 (6 bases). The CDR3 has 17 amino acids. V lost 4 bases to trimming and J lost 0 bases, with 19 bases between them. The germline V gene has CDR1 SGHRS and CDR2 YFSETQ. The CDR3 nucleotides are TGCGCCAGCAGCCCCGACCGGGAGAGTTGGTACCAAGAGACCCAGTACTTC. Translated, it gives CASSPDRESWYQETQYF.

The chain joins TRBV6-1 to TRBJ2-5, with D perhaps matching TRBD2 (5 bases). CDR1 and CDR2 (germline): MNHNS, SASEGT. The V end lost 3 bases, the J end lost 8 bases, and 13 bases lay between the germline ends. This CDR3 contains 13 residues. CDR3 sequence (DNA): TGTGCCAGCAGTGACAGCGGTCCCCAAACCCAGTACTTC. Its translation is CASSDSGPQTQYF.

This rearrangement joins TRBV5-1 to TRBJ2-2, with 8 bases that match TRBD1. The junction had 4 bases not matched to a gene; V was cut back by 1 base and J by 5 bases. CDR1 is SGHRS and CDR2 is YFSETQ in the germline V gene. The CDR3 extends over 15 amino acids. Here the CDR3 reads CASSLSTGGTGELFF. The CDR3 nucleotides read TGCGCCAGCAGCTTGAGTACAGGGGGGACCGGGGAGCTGTTTTTT.

This clone was picked up a small number of times. The chain carries TRBV5-6 and TRBJ2-5; the D gene could be TRBD1 or TRBD2 (5 bases each). This CDR3 is built from 13 residues. V was clipped by 6 bases and J by 4 bases, with 13 bases between them. Germline lookup yields CDR1 SGHDT and CDR2 YYEEEE. CDR3 loop: CASTLGAGETQYF. As DNA, the CDR3 is TGTGCCAGCACCCTCGGGGCAGGAGAGACCCAGTACTTC.

The sample holds a few counts of this clone. The chain employs TRBV27 and TRBJ1-2; D is possibly TRBD1 (6 bases). The germline V gene has CDR1 MNHEY and CDR2 SMNVEV (reference sequence). The CDR3 contains 17 residues. The V end lost 0 bases, the J end lost 2 bases, and 16 bases lay between the germline ends. The CDR3 protein is CASSLSAGAGRNYGYTF. The CDR3 bases are TGTGCCAGCAGTTTATCAGCAGGGGCGGGAAGAAACTATGGCTACACCTTC.